This TCR beta chain was profiled in a study of T cells in localized non-small cell lung cancer. Study conclusions and caveats: Longer survival (overall) was linked to higher T cell density in blood. Only one tumor region went through sequencing, so heterogeneity may still be there.

Between the trimmed V and J ends, which lost 0 bases and 0 bases, there was a span of 9 bases. The CDR3 runs 15 residues. Germline CDR1 is SGDLS and CDR2 is YYNGEE. A remark on this clone: The antigen is not known.

Here immunoSEQ multiplex PCR was the method, and the copy in TCRdb shows in-frame clones only, minus some. The sample yields around 140,000 clones, 89% seen once. This rearrangement joins TRBV9 to TRBJ2-5; D might be TRBD2 (5 bases). The source is an older female donor with stage I lung adenocarcinoma. Specimen: peripheral blood, collected before any cancer treatment. CDR3 bases: TGTGCCAGCAGCGTAGACATAGCGCACCAAGAGACCCAGTACTTC. Protein: CASSVDIAHQETQYF.